The 22 T cell receptor beta chains given below trace back to one sample, sequenced in a study of blood T cell repertoires in COVID-19. Method: immunoSEQ multiplex PCR; TCRdb's copy keeps in-frame clones and lacks some. This table has 200,000 to 300,000 clones, 70% to 90% appearing once. The material sequenced was PBMCs or T cells enriched from blood (not recorded which). The receptors here all came from a man aged 50-60 years who had been exposed to COVID-19.

This chain joins TRBV7-3 and TRBJ2-3; the D is unclear. With 7 bases removed from V and 6 bases from J, the gap between germline ends came to 14 bases. This CDR3 is built from 13 residues. CDR1 SGHTA and CDR2 FQGTGA come from the germline V gene. CDR3: CASTTPNDDTQYF. CDR3 DNA: TGTGCCAGCACTACCCCCAACGATGATACGCAGTATTTT.

The V gene is TRBV5-1, the J gene TRBJ1-6; 9 bases are shared with TRBD1. V was pared by 4 bases and J by 3 bases, with 2 bases of the junction left unmatched. The V gene's germline CDR1 is SGHRS and CDR2 YFSETQ. This CDR3 comprises 15 residues. The CDR3 bases are TGCGCCAGCAGCCCGGGACAGGGCTATAATTCACCCCTCCACTTT. Translated, it gives CASSPGQGYNSPLHF.

The CDR3 DNA is TGTGCCAGCAGCGTTAGACAGAACGGGCACAATGAGCAGTTCTTC. Its protein product is CASSVRQNGHNEQFF. This rearrangement joins TRBV9 to TRBJ2-1, with D possibly being TRBD1 (5 bases). Between the trimmed V and J ends, which lost 2 bases and 5 bases, there was a span of 14 bases. Germline CDR1 SGDLS, CDR2 YYNGEE. This CDR3 is 15 amino acids long.

The chain uses TRBV5-6 and TRBJ1-1, with TRBD1 matching over 7 bases. The CDR3 has 14 residues. The V gene's germline CDR1 is SGHDT and CDR2 YYEEEE. Trimming removed 3 bases from V and 7 bases from J; junction bases left unmatched: 9. The CDR3 here is CASSSPGQNYEAFF. The DNA of the CDR3 is TGTGCCAGCAGCTCTCCGGGACAGAACTATGAAGCTTTCTTT.

This chain joins TRBV7-6 and TRBJ2-1; D may be TRBD1 (6 bases). The germline V gene has CDR1 SGHVS and CDR2 FNYEAQ. The V gene lost 3 bases and the J gene lost 0 bases, with 9 bases spanning the gap. CDR3 length: 15 amino acids. In DNA form, the CDR3 reads TGTGCCAGCAGCTTGGTCAGGGGCTCCTACAATGAGCAGTTCTTC. This encodes CASSLVRGSYNEQFF. Based on the CDR3 plus reference TRBV7-6 and TRBJ2-1, the full variable domain is GAGVSQSPRYKVTKRGQDVALRCDPISGHVSLYWYRQALGQGPEFLTYFNYEAQQDKSGLPNDRFSAERPEGSISTLTIQRTEQRDSAMYRCASSLVRGSYNEQFFGPGTRLTVL.

The chain carries TRBV7-3 and TRBJ1-1, with 10 nucleotides matching TRBD1. The CDR3 length is 14 residues. V trimming: 6 bases; J trimming: 7 bases; junction bases outside the gene matches: 8. Germline lookup yields CDR1 SGHTA and CDR2 FQGTGA. CDR3 protein: CASRATGTGVEAFF. The CDR3 DNA reads as TGTGCCAGCAGAGCTACCGGGACAGGGGTTGAAGCTTTCTTT. The full variable domain, in which reference TRBV7-3 and TRBJ1-1 provide the parts outside the CDR3, is GAGVSQTPSNKVTEKGKYVELRCDPISGHTALYWYRQSLGQGPEFLIYFQGTGAADDSGLPNDRFFAVRPEGSVSTLKIQRTERGDSAVYLCASRATGTGVEAFFGQGTRLTVV.

The chain uses TRBV24-1 and TRBJ2-1; 14 nucleotides agree with TRBD2. Unmatched junction bases numbered 6, after V lost 3 bases and J lost 9 bases. Germline V gene lookup returns CDR1 KGHDR and CDR2 SFDVKD. This CDR3 region has 16 residues. The CDR3 sequence is CATSDAGLAGGAEQFF. As DNA, the CDR3 is TGTGCCACCAGTGATGCCGGACTAGCGGGAGGAGCTGAGCAGTTCTTC.

The chain combines TRBV24-1 with TRBJ2-3; 7 bases match TRBD1. V lost 5 bases, J lost 0 bases, and 4 bases stayed unmatched. Germline loops: CDR1 KGHDR, CDR2 SFDVKD. The CDR3 covers 15 residues. CDR3 residues: CATSGQGPSTDTQYF. CDR3 DNA: TGTGCCACCAGTGGACAGGGCCCTAGCACAGATACGCAGTATTTT.

The gene calls are TRBV12-3 or TRBV12-4 and TRBJ2-3; the D gene is possibly TRBD2 (5 bases). V lost 3 bases, J lost 6 bases, and 10 bases lay in between. The CDR3 is 13 amino acids. The CDR3 region is CASSFTPGDTQYF. In DNA, the CDR3 is TGTGCCAGCAGTTTTACCCCGGGGGATACGCAGTATTTT.

The rearrangement joins TRBV7-3 to TRBJ2-7; tentative D call: TRBD2 (6 bases). Per germline, CDR1 SGHTA and CDR2 FQGTGA. V was pared by 3 bases and J by 3 bases, with 12 bases between. This CDR3 has 14 amino acids. The CDR3 reads CASSFRGGDYEQYF. The DNA for the CDR3 is TGTGCCAGCAGCTTTCGAGGCGGGGACTACGAGCAGTACTTC.

V is TRBV6-5 and J is TRBJ2-1; 10 bases match TRBD2. The CDR3 is 16 residues long. Per germline, CDR1 MNHEY and CDR2 SVGAGI. The junction had 6 bases not matched to a gene; V was cut back by 0 bases and J by 7 bases. The CDR3 DNA follows: TGTGCCAGCAGTTACTCGAACCCTAGCGGGGGTAATGAGCAGTTCTTC. Translation: CASSYSNPSGGNEQFF.

The rearrangement links TRBV28 to TRBJ1-1; possibly TRBD1 for D (6 bases). V lost 3 bases and J 1 base, leaving 12 bases between the germline ends. The CDR3 has 15 residues. The germline gives CDR1 MDHEN, CDR2 SYDVKM. This chain's CDR3 is CASSFHDRKNTEAFF. The CDR3 bases are TGTGCCAGCAGTTTCCACGACAGGAAGAACACTGAAGCTTTCTTT. Using reference TRBV28 and TRBJ1-1 for the parts outside the CDR3, the full variable domain is DVKVTQSSRYLVKRTGEKVFLECVQDMDHENMFWYRQDPGLGLRLIYFSYDVKMKEKGDIPEGYSVSREKKERFSLILESASTNQTSMYLCASSFHDRKNTEAFFGQGTRLTVV.

This chain uses TRBV27 with TRBJ2-7; 7 positions match TRBD1. Germline trimming cut 8 bases from V and 3 bases from J; bases unmatched to any gene: 13. The length of the CDR3 is 15 residues. Looked up from germline, CDR1 is MNHEY and CDR2 is SMNVEV (reference sequence). CDR3 amino acids: CASSRRGQAFYEQYF. CDR3 DNA: TGTGCCAGCTCTAGACGTGGACAGGCGTTCTACGAGCAGTACTTC.

The rearrangement uses TRBV10-3 and TRBJ2-7; 8 nucleotides match TRBD1. The CDR3 is 12 amino acids. Trimming cost V 6 bases and J 2 bases; bases outside gene matches: 0. In germline, CDR1 is ENHRY, CDR2 SYGVKD. The CDR3 sequence: CAIRDRAYEQYF. CDR3 DNA sequence: TGTGCCATCAGGGACAGGGCCTACGAGCAGTACTTC.

V and J are TRBV5-1 and TRBJ1-4, with 7 bases aligning to TRBD1. This CDR3 spans 15 amino acids. V trimming: 4 bases; J trimming: 5 bases; junction bases outside the gene matches: 8. Germline CDR1 is SGHRS and CDR2 is YFSETQ. The CDR3 here is CASSDSGTANEKLFF. CDR3 bases: TGCGCCAGCAGCGATTCCGGGACAGCGAATGAAAAACTGTTTTTT.

J is TRBJ1-3 and V is TRBV2; D unresolved. The CDR3 is 15 amino acids. Germline CDR1 is SNHLY and CDR2 is FYNNEI. Trimming shortened V by 3 bases and J by 4 bases, and 13 bases separated the two germline ends. CDR3 region: CASSDPHEGGNTIYF. DNA of the CDR3: TGTGCCAGCAGTGACCCCCATGAGGGAGGAAACACCATATATTTT.

V and J are TRBV5-5 and TRBJ1-2, with a weak D call TRBD1 (5 bases). The germline V and J ends were trimmed by 0 bases and 0 bases, with 12 bases remaining between them. The CDR3 runs to 16 residues. Germline V lookup: CDR1 SGHKS, CDR2 YYEKEE (reference sequence). Here the CDR3 DNA reads TGTGCCAGCAGCTTGGTGCCCCAGGGAACTAACTATGGCTACACCTTC. Amino acid sequence: CASSLVPQGTNYGYTF.

V is TRBV10-3 and J is TRBJ2-2; D not resolved. The germline gives CDR1 ENHRY, CDR2 SYGVKD. This CDR3 has 14 residues. Trimming took 5 bases from V and 2 from J, leaving 9 bases between them. The CDR3 reads CAISWQENTGELFF. The DNA of the CDR3 is TGTGCCATCAGTTGGCAGGAAAACACCGGGGAGCTGTTTTTT.

The rearrangement links TRBV12-3 or TRBV12-4 to TRBJ1-4, with no clear D. There are 13 residues in the CDR3. Trimming pared 4 bases from V and 4 bases from J, leaving 7 bases between. CDR3 protein: CASSYQNNEKLFF. The CDR3 nucleotides are TGTGCCAGCAGTTACCAGAATAATGAAAAACTGTTTTTT.

The chain links TRBV18 to TRBJ2-1; TRBD1 aligns across 8 bases. Germline V gene data show CDR1 as KGHSH and CDR2 as LQKENI. This CDR3 is 15 amino acids long. V lost 4 bases and J lost 4; bases outside the gene matches: 6. The CDR3 loop is CASSLRQGLYNEQFF. CDR3 DNA: TGTGCCAGCTCACTTAGACAGGGGTTGTACAATGAGCAGTTCTTC. Combining the CDR3 with reference TRBV18 and TRBJ2-1 gives the whole variable domain NAGVMQNPRHLVRRRGQEARLRCSPMKGHSHVYWYRQLPEEGLKFMVYLQKENIIDESGMPKERFSAEFPKEGPSILRIQQVVRGDSAAYFCASSLRQGLYNEQFFGPGTRLTVL.

The chain has TRBV27 and TRBJ1-4; D not resolved. The V gene's germline CDR1 is MNHEY and CDR2 SMNVEV (reference sequence). This CDR3 contains 13 residues. The V end lost 2 bases, the J end lost 7 bases, and 8 bases lay between the germline ends. Here the CDR3 DNA reads TGTGCCAGCAGTTTAGGCGGTGGTGAAAAACTGTTTTTT. This codes for CASSLGGGEKLFF. Based on the CDR3 plus reference TRBV27 and TRBJ1-4, the full variable domain is EAQVTQNPRYLITVTGKKLTVTCSQNMNHEYMSWYRQDPGLGLRQIYYSMNVEVTDKGDVPEGYKVSRKEKRNFPLILESPSPNQTSLYFCASSLGGGEKLFFGSGTQLSVL.

The rearrangement joins TRBV24-1 to TRBJ2-2; 9 nucleotides align to TRBD1. The V and J ends lost 5 bases and 5 bases, in that order; junction bases with no gene match: 5. The CDR3 has 15 residues. Germline lookup yields CDR1 KGHDR and CDR2 SFDVKD. The CDR3 protein is CATSGGQGRTGELFF. Here the CDR3 DNA reads TGTGCCACCAGTGGGGGACAGGGCCGGACCGGGGAGCTGTTTTTT.